This TCR beta chain was retrieved from a study of CD8+CD57+ T cells in acquired aplastic anemia. Across the whole study: Sorting CD4+ and CD8+ cells gave DNA averaging about 2.9 ug.

This clonotype was seen a few times. Patients picked for sequencing had shown CD8+CD57+ cell expansion detected by flow cytometry. Looked up from germline, CDR1 is LNHNV and CDR2 is YYDKDF (reference sequence). The trim removed 3 bases at V and 3 bases at J, leaving 5 bases unmatched. This CDR3 has 14 amino acids. Genomic DNA served as template for TCR beta VDJ and CDR3 profiling. Each CDR3 protein gets one entry after TCRdb re-called the reads with MiXCR. The table records under 350,000 distinct CDR3 sequences, about three fifths of them present only once. The receptor's source is a human donor with aplastic anemia. J is TRBJ2-7 and V is TRBV15; TRBD1 matches 7 bases. Sequences were obtained from sorted CD4+, CD8+, or CD8+CD57+ T cells (not recorded which) from PBMCs. The CDR3 sequence: CATSRETGRYEQYF. The CDR3 nucleotides are TGTGCCACCAGCAGGGAGACAGGGCGCTACGAGCAGTACTTC. The whole variable domain, remainder taken from reference TRBV15 and TRBJ2-7, is DAMVIQNPRYQVTQFGKPVTLSCSQTLNHNVMYWYQQKSSQAPKLLFHYYDKDFNNEADTPDNFQSRRPNTSFCFLDIRSPGLGDTAMYLCATSRETGRYEQYFGPGTRLTVT.